The 30 T cell receptor beta chains given below trace back to one sample, sequenced in a study of immune heterogeneity within non-small cell lung tumors. Multiplex PCR was performed with 32 V and 13 J primers, and it amplified TCR beta CDR3. TCRdb reprocessed the multiplex PCR reads with MiXCR, giving one entry per CDR3 protein. The profile shows approximately 19,000 distinct CDR3 sequences, around 27% of them singletons. The authors used 550 to 750 ng of bulk tumor genomic DNA per sample as template. Surgery yielded several widely spaced biopsies per primary tumor. Patients with untreated, newly diagnosed non-small cell lung cancer underwent curative surgery. The sequenced sample consisted of lung tumor tissue. These receptors originate from a middle-aged man with non-small cell lung cancer.

This clonotype was counted ten times or more. The rearrangement uses TRBV6-1 and TRBJ1-2, with TRBD1 as a possible D gene (5 bases). Germline CDR1 is MNHNS and CDR2 is SASEGT. This CDR3 has 12 residues. The V and J ends lost 6 bases and 7 bases respectively, with 12 bases between them. The CDR3 region is CASSQGMGGYTF. The CDR3 DNA reads as TGTGCCAGCAGCCAGGGAATGGGTGGCTACACCTTC.

The chain is built from TRBV6-2 or TRBV6-3 and TRBJ2-1, with 8 bases that match TRBD2. There are 15 residues in the CDR3. The junction had 16 bases not matched to a gene; V was cut back by 8 bases and J by 10 bases. The germline V gene encodes CDR1 MNHEY and CDR2 SVGEGT. The CDR3 coding sequence is TGTGCCAGCGCCCGGGGGGGGGGTCTCATTGTGGAGCAGTTCTTC. The encoded protein is CASARGGGLIVEQFF.

Comments on this clonotype: A much larger clone differs by one base, so this may be a read error. The V gene is TRBV7-2, the J gene TRBJ1-5; TRBD1 agrees at 10 bases. The CDR3 length is 15 residues. Germline V gene data show CDR1 as SGHTA and CDR2 as FQGNSA. DNA of the CDR3: TGTTCCAGCAGCCAGACAGGGGGCAACAATCAGCCCCAGCATTTT. This gives the protein CSSSQTGGNNQPQHF.

This clonotype was seen only a few times. The chain is built from TRBV7-2 and TRBJ2-7; 9 nucleotides align to TRBD2. V trimming: 1 base; J trimming: 3 bases; junction bases outside the gene matches: 4. CDR3 length: 15 residues. Germline CDR1 reads SGHTA; CDR2 reads FQGNSA. CDR3 sequence: CASSLDGTSFYEQYF. CDR3 DNA: TGTGCCAGCAGCTTAGACGGGACTAGCTTCTACGAGCAGTACTTC.

This chain joins TRBV7-9 and TRBJ2-5, with D unresolved. Germline V lookup: CDR1 SEHNR, CDR2 FQNEAQ (reference sequence). The V gene lost 4 bases and the J gene lost 1 base, with 7 bases spanning the gap. The CDR3 has 13 residues. CDR3 bases: TGTGCCAGCAGCTCCGACTCCCAAGAGACCCAGTACTTC. The encoded protein is CASSSDSQETQYF. Based on the CDR3 plus reference TRBV7-9 and TRBJ2-5, the full variable domain is DTGVSQNPRHKITKRGQNVTFRCDPISEHNRLYWYRQTLGQGPEFLTYFQNEAQLEKSRLLSDRFSAERPKGSFSTLEIQRTEQGDSAMYLCASSSDSQETQYFGPGTRLLVL.

This clonotype was counted many times. Here the CDR3 reads CASSLAMTSGEQYF. In DNA form, the CDR3 reads TGCGCCAGCAGCTTGGCCATGACTAGCGGCGAGCAGTACTTC. V is TRBV5-1 and J is TRBJ2-7; TRBD2 aligns across 9 bases. CDR1 is SGHRS and CDR2 is YFSETQ in the germline V gene. The V gene end was trimmed by 0 bases and the J gene end by 6 bases; junction bases not matched to a gene: 4. This CDR3 has 14 amino acids.

About this clonotype: The junction and the germline gene differ at one end; a read error may be behind it. The V and J genes are TRBV5-8 and TRBJ1-2; D gene ambiguous. Germline CDR1 reads SGHTS; CDR2 reads YDEGEE. This CDR3 has 11 residues. DNA of the CDR3: TGTGCCAGCAGCCCCACGTATGGCCACACCTTC. It codes for CASSPTYGHTF.

At least ten counts were recorded for this clonotype. The chain combines TRBV5-1 with TRBJ2-7; D is unclear. Trimming cost V 5 bases and J 1 base, with 10 bases left between them. Germline V gene sequence: CDR1 SGHRS, CDR2 YFSETQ. This CDR3 region has 13 residues. CDR3 DNA: TGCGCCAGCAGTCCCGACACTTCCTACGAGCAGTACTTC. Its translation is CASSPDTSYEQYF.

The CDR3: CASTPGGTPLHF. CDR3 nucleotides: TGTGCCAGTACCCCGGGCGGTACACCCCTCCACTTT. The chain carries TRBV19 and TRBJ1-6; D gene uncertain. Trimming took 7 bases from V and 11 from J, leaving 12 bases between them. The CDR3 has 12 residues. Germline CDR1 LNHDA, CDR2 SQIVND (reference sequence).

A remark on this clonotype: A read error is possible here, since a much larger clone lies one base away. The J gene is TRBJ2-7, the V gene TRBV20-1; 9 bases are a match to TRBD1. The germline gives CDR1 DFQATT, CDR2 SNEGSKA (reference sequence). The trim removed 0 bases at V and 4 bases at J, leaving 16 bases unmatched. CDR3 size: 18 residues. The CDR3 DNA is TGCAGTGCTAGAGACCCTCCGGGACAGGGATTCGTTTCGTACGAGCAGTACTTC. It is translated as CSARDPPGQGFVSYEQYF.

Concerning this clonotype: A much larger clone lies one base from this, so it may be a read error. The chain employs TRBV6-1 and TRBJ2-1, with 7 bases lining up with TRBD2. The V gene end was trimmed by 7 bases and the J gene end by 1 base; junction bases not matched to a gene: 7. The CDR3 is 15 residues long. Germline values: CDR1 MNHNS, CDR2 SASEGT. The CDR3 is CASKSGEGSYNEQFF. For the CDR3, the DNA is TGTGCCAGCAAGTCCGGGGAGGGGTCCTACAATGAGCAGTTCTTC.

This clonotype was detected ten times or more. The chain combines TRBV2 with TRBJ2-7; D ambiguous. Between the trimmed V and J ends, which lost 6 bases and 6 bases, there was a span of 9 bases. The CDR3 is 11 residues long. Germline V lookup: CDR1 SNHLY, CDR2 FYNNEI. CDR3 loop: CASSLLPEQYF. As DNA, the CDR3 is TGTGCCAGCAGCCTGCTTCCCGAGCAGTACTTC. Together with reference TRBV2 and TRBJ2-7, the CDR3 gives the full variable domain: EPEVTQTPSHQVTQMGQEVILRCVPISNHLYFYWYRQILGQKVEFLVSFYNNEISEKSEIFDDQFSVERPDGSNFTLKIRSTKLEDSAMYFCASSLLPEQYFGPGTRLTVT.

This clonotype has a count of ten or more. The gene calls are TRBV11-2 and TRBJ2-7; the D gene is possibly TRBD1 (6 bases). The CDR3 is 15 amino acids. The germline V gene encodes CDR1 SGHAT and CDR2 FQNNGV. The V end lost 1 base, the J end lost 4 bases, and 14 bases lay between the germline ends. The CDR3 DNA follows: TGTGCCAGCAGCTTAGCTCGGGACACCTCATACGAGCAGTACTTC. Translating gives CASSLARDTSYEQYF.

V gene TRBV20-1 combines with J gene TRBJ1-6; tentatively, D is TRBD1 (5 bases). The CDR3 extends over 13 amino acids. Germline V gene data show CDR1 as DFQATT and CDR2 as SNEGSKA (reference sequence). V was cut by 3 bases and J by 7 bases, with 10 bases left in between. This chain's CDR3 is CSARLGANSPLHF. CDR3 bases: TGCAGTGCTAGGTTAGGGGCCAATTCACCCCTCCACTTT.

Comment on this clonotype: A much larger clone differs from this one at a single base, so this may be a read error. The chain has TRBV7-6 and TRBJ2-1; D unresolved. Germline CDR1 reads SGHVS; CDR2 reads FNYEAQ. The CDR3 has 13 amino acids. V lost 6 bases and J lost 7, with 13 bases in between. DNA of the CDR3: TGTGCCAGCAGACCCCCGAGCAGAAATGAGCAGTTCTTC. Translating gives CASRPPSRNEQFF.

The genes are TRBV11-2 and TRBJ1-2; no firm D call. V lost 8 bases, J lost 1 base, and 8 bases lay in between. CDR3 length equals 12 residues. The germline V gene has CDR1 SGHAT and CDR2 FQNNGV. Here the CDR3 DNA reads TGTGCCAGCTCCACGGTTAACTATGGCTACACCTTC. Its protein product is CASSTVNYGYTF.

The chain joins TRBV6-1 to TRBJ2-1; 8 nucleotides line up with TRBD2. CDR1 MNHNS and CDR2 SASEGT come from the germline V gene. The CDR3 contains 15 residues. Losses at the gene ends were 5 bases for V and 7 bases for J; bases not matched to a gene: 10. In DNA form, the CDR3 reads TGTGCCAGCAGTCGATCCGGGACTAGAAAAAATGAGCAGTTCTTC. Its protein product is CASSRSGTRKNEQFF.

This clonotype was seen only once. A much bigger clone sits one base away, suggesting this may be a read error. CDR3 in DNA: TGTGCTAGTGGTACTCCCGCGGACGGGGGCTGGTACGAGCAGTACTTC. Translation gives CASGTPADGGWYEQYF. The chain has TRBV12-5 and TRBJ2-7; D may match TRBD1 or TRBD2 (6 bases each). Trimming pared 5 bases from V and 4 bases from J, leaving 21 bases between. The CDR3 runs 16 residues. The germline CDR1 and CDR2 sequences are LGHNT and FRNRAP.

The chain recombines TRBV5-1 with TRBJ2-2, with 8 bases aligning to TRBD1. CDR1 SGHRS and CDR2 YFSETQ come from the germline V gene. There are 14 residues in the CDR3. V dropped 5 bases and J dropped 4; count of bases not matched to a gene: 4. The CDR3 DNA sequence: TGCGCCAGCAGACTAACAGGGGGCACCGGGGAGCTGTTTTTT. Translated, it gives CASRLTGGTGELFF.

This clonotype was found a few times. The V gene is TRBV12-3 or TRBV12-4, the J gene TRBJ2-3; D is undetermined. The V gene lost 6 bases and the J gene lost 0 bases, with 7 bases spanning the gap. This CDR3 is 13 amino acids long. CDR3 region: CASRVTSTDTQYF. The CDR3 region has the DNA TGTGCCAGCAGGGTGACTAGCACAGATACGCAGTATTTT.

Only a few counts were recorded for this clonotype. The chain joins TRBV5-1 to TRBJ2-2; 8 nucleotides align to TRBD2. This CDR3 has 13 residues. The V gene end was trimmed by 2 bases and the J gene end by 11 bases; junction bases not matched to a gene: 5. Per germline, CDR1 SGHRS and CDR2 YFSETQ. The CDR3 region has the DNA TGCGCCAGCAGCTTCGGGAGGGCCGACGAGCTGTTTTTT. Translation: CASSFGRADELFF.

As to this clonotype: A much larger clone differs by one base, so this may be a read error. The conserved phenylalanine or tryptophan normally closing the CDR3 is absent here, so this likely arose from a read error. The rearrangement links TRBV24-1 to TRBJ2-7; D remains unclear. This CDR3 comprises 12 residues. Trimming left V 6 bases short and J 0 bases short, with 5 bases between. Germline V gene data show CDR1 as KGHDR and CDR2 as SFDVKD. The DNA of the CDR3 is TGTGCCACCAGTAAGGGCTCCTACGAGCAGTACCTC. Its protein product is CATSKGSYEQYL.

For this clonotype: A much bigger clone sits one base away, suggesting this may be a read error. The rearrangement joins TRBV6-5 to TRBJ2-7; 8 bases align to TRBD2. With V trimmed by 0 bases and J by 4 bases, 5 bases remained unmatched. The CDR3 length is 15 residues. CDR1 and CDR2 from the germline V gene are MNHEY and SVGAGI. As DNA, the CDR3 is TGTGCCAGCAGTTACTCACGGGAGCGGGGGTACGAGCAGTACTTC. This encodes CASSYSRERGYEQYF.

This clonotype qualifies as medium-sized. The CDR3 nucleotides are TGTGCCAGCAGTCGACGGACCGGGACAGGGGGCACTGAAGCTTTCTTT. Its protein product is CASSRRTGTGGTEAFF. This rearrangement joins TRBV6-1 to TRBJ1-1; 11 bases are shared with TRBD1. V shed 5 bases, J shed 4 bases, and the junction held 9 bases outside the gene matches. Germline CDR1 is MNHNS and CDR2 is SASEGT. The CDR3 totals 16 residues.

With regard to this clonotype: This clone may be a read error of a much larger clone one base away. The conserved phenylalanine or tryptophan is not found at the CDR3 terminus, so this likely reflects a read error. V is TRBV20-1 and J is TRBJ2-7; perhaps TRBD2 as D (6 bases). The CDR3 has 14 amino acids. Germline V gene data show CDR1 as DFQATT and CDR2 as SNEGSKA (reference sequence). Trimming pared 4 bases from V and 2 bases from J, leaving 15 bases between. The CDR3 spells CSAKSGGMTYEQYL. The CDR3, as DNA: TGCAGTGCTAAGTCAGGCGGGATGACCTACGAGCAGTACTTA.

A note on this clonotype: The junction and the germline gene differ at one end; a read error may be behind it. This chain uses TRBV12-3 or TRBV12-4 with TRBJ1-3; TRBD1 matches at 7 bases. The length of the CDR3 is 14 residues. The CDR3 loop reads CASTLPGGGNTIYF. The CDR3 nucleotides are TGTGCCAGCACTTTACCAGGGGGAGGAAACACCATATATTTT.

To note about this clonotype: A much larger clone differs from this one at a single base, so this may be a read error. CDR3 sequence: CASRTGTVFHEQYF. As DNA, the CDR3 is TGTGCCAGCAGAACCGGGACCGTCTTCCACGAGCAGTACTTC. The V gene is TRBV27, the J gene TRBJ2-7, with D possibly being TRBD1 or TRBD2 (5 bases each). Trimming shortened V by 6 bases and J by 5 bases, and 17 bases separated the two germline ends. Germline CDR1 and CDR2: MNHEY and SMNVEV (reference sequence). CDR3 length: 14 residues.

The chain couples TRBV29-1 to TRBJ1-1; D gene ambiguous. V lost 3 bases and J 0 bases, leaving 11 bases between the germline ends. The germline CDR1 and CDR2 sequences are SQVTM and ANQGSEA. The CDR3 spans 14 residues. Here the CDR3 reads CSVETHPLNTEAFF. The CDR3 region has the DNA TGCAGCGTTGAGACCCACCCATTGAACACTGAAGCTTTCTTT. The variable domain in full, with the rest retrieved from reference TRBV29-1 and TRBJ1-1, is SAVISQKPSRDICQRGTSLTIQCQVDSQVTMMFWYRQQPGQSLTLIATANQGSEATYESGFVIDKFPISRPNLTFSTLTVSNMSPEDSSIYLCSVETHPLNTEAFFGQGTRLTVV.

In its sample, this clonotype was seen a few times. The chain links TRBV3-1 to TRBJ1-1; a possible D gene is TRBD1 (5 bases). Trimming pared 3 bases from V and 5 bases from J, leaving 13 bases between. Germline CDR1 LGHDT, CDR2 YNNKEL (reference sequence). The CDR3 sequence is 14 residues long. DNA for the CDR3: TGTGCCAGCAGCCACCAGGGAGGAAGAACTGAAGCTTTCTTT. This gives the protein CASSHQGGRTEAFF.

By its share, this clonotype is medium-sized. The V and J genes are TRBV11-2 and TRBJ1-2, with 8 positions matching TRBD1. Per the germline V gene, CDR1 is SGHAT and CDR2 is FQNNGV. The junction had 6 bases not matched to a gene; V was cut back by 1 base and J by 8 bases. This CDR3 comprises 14 residues. CDR3 residues: CASSLAQGALGYTF. The CDR3 DNA follows: TGTGCCAGCAGCTTAGCGCAGGGGGCCCTAGGCTACACCTTC.